The 28 T cell receptor beta chains listed next were all sequenced from one sample in a study of cytomegalovirus exposure and HLA in healthy donors. The primer mix had 60 Vbeta and 13 Jbeta primers. TCRdb's table, derived via immunoSEQ multiplex PCR, lists solely in-frame clones and lacks some. The sample shows under 200,000 clones, roughly 80% of them seen only once. Sample: PBMCs. The receptor source for this set is a woman in her thirties in good health and CMV-seropositive.

This clone has a single count. The chain uses TRBV4-2 and TRBJ1-6; maybe TRBD1 (5 bases). Germline CDR1 is LGHNA and CDR2 is YNFKEQ. This CDR3 is built from 17 residues. Deletions cut 1 base from V and 0 bases from J, with 10 bases between. CDR3 nucleotides: TGTGCCAGCAGCCAAGCAGGGTTGAGCTCCTATAATTCACCCCTCCACTTT. This codes for CASSQAGLSSYNSPLHF.

The J gene is TRBJ1-1, the V gene TRBV2; no firm D call. The germline gives CDR1 SNHLY, CDR2 FYNNEI. V shed 6 bases and J shed 6 bases, with 8 bases lying between them. The CDR3 extends over 11 amino acids. Here the CDR3 reads CASRWSAEAFF. DNA for the CDR3: TGTGCCAGCAGATGGAGTGCTGAAGCTTTCTTT.

The chain links TRBV5-1 to TRBJ2-1; TRBD2 matches at 13 bases. This CDR3 is built from 15 residues. Germline trimming cut 4 bases from V and 6 bases from J; bases unmatched to any gene: 4. Germline-derived CDR1 and CDR2 are SGHRS and YFSETQ. The CDR3 coding sequence is TGCGCCAGCAGCAGGGGGACTAGCGGGGTCAATGAGCAGTTCTTC. Translation gives CASSRGTSGVNEQFF.

V and J are TRBV7-2 and TRBJ1-4, with D tentatively TRBD1 (5 bases). V was shortened by 2 bases and J by 13 bases, with 14 bases between the two germline ends. Germline V gives CDR1 SGHTA, CDR2 FQGNSA. The CDR3 runs to 13 residues. DNA for the CDR3: TGTGCCAGCAGCTTATTGATGCAGGGCGGACTGTTTTTT. This codes for CASSLLMQGGLFF.

The V call is TRBV27, the J call TRBJ2-7; 9 bases align to TRBD1. V shed 6 bases and J 3 bases; nucleotides not matched to a gene: 9. The CDR3 spans 15 residues. Germline V gene data show CDR1 as MNHEY and CDR2 as SMNVEV (reference sequence). The CDR3 nucleotides are TGTGCCAGCAGCTACTACAGGGGGCAACTCTACGAGCAGTACTTC. This gives the protein CASSYYRGQLYEQYF.

The count of this clone is one. This chain joins TRBV11-1 and TRBJ2-1, with TRBD2 matching over 7 bases. V was pared by 1 base and J by 5 bases, with 11 bases of the junction left unmatched. In germline, CDR1 is SGHAT, CDR2 FQDESV (reference sequence). The CDR3 runs 17 residues. CDR3 loop: CASSLVWGAGVDNEQFF. DNA for the CDR3: TGTGCCAGCAGCTTAGTGTGGGGCGCGGGGGTGGACAATGAGCAGTTCTTC.

The rearrangement joins TRBV9 to TRBJ2-3; D not certain. Trimming removed 5 bases at V and 2 bases at J, with 15 bases between. Germline lookup yields CDR1 SGDLS and CDR2 YYNGEE. This CDR3 region has 15 residues. CDR3 bases: TGTGCCAGCAGTTACACCCGCCAGGCCACAGATACGCAGTATTTT. Protein sequence: CASSYTRQATDTQYF.

There are a few counts of this clone. The chain joins TRBV7-9 to TRBJ1-6, with TRBD1 matching over 7 bases. Losses at the gene ends were 6 bases for V and 4 bases for J; bases not matched to a gene: 6. The germline gives CDR1 SEHNR, CDR2 FQNEAQ (reference sequence). This CDR3 region has 15 residues. DNA for the CDR3: TGTGCCAGCAGGCTTCCGGGACAGTATAATTCACCCCTCCACTTT. Protein product: CASRLPGQYNSPLHF. The full variable domain, completed using reference TRBV7-9 and TRBJ1-6, is DTGVSQNPRHKITKRGQNVTFRCDPISEHNRLYWYRQTLGQGPEFLTYFQNEAQLEKSRLLSDRFSAERPKGSFSTLEIQRTEQGDSAMYLCASRLPGQYNSPLHFGNGTRLTVT.

The chain uses TRBV30 and TRBJ1-2, with D perhaps matching TRBD1 (5 bases). The CDR3 is made up of 13 amino acids. Looked up from germline, CDR1 is GTSNPN and CDR2 is SVGIG (reference sequence). V lost 2 bases and J lost 4, with 11 bases in between. The CDR3 spells CAWSQVGGYGYTF. DNA for the CDR3: TGTGCCTGGAGTCAGGTCGGGGGCTATGGCTACACCTTC.

CDR3 nucleotides: TGTGCCAGCAGCTTCGGGGGTACGAACACCGGGGAGCTGTTTTTT. Translating it yields CASSFGGTNTGELFF. The chain is built from TRBV11-3 and TRBJ2-2; D may be TRBD2 (6 bases). V lost 3 bases, J lost 0 bases, and 8 bases lay in between. The CDR3 consists of 15 residues. In germline, CDR1 is SGHNT, CDR2 YENEEA. The full variable domain, rest sourced from reference TRBV11-3 and TRBJ2-2, is EAGVVQSPRYKIIEKKQPVAFWCNPISGHNTLYWYLQNLGQGPELLIRYENEEAVDDSQLPKDRFSAERLKGVDSTLKIQPAELGDSAVYLCASSFGGTNTGELFFGEGSRLTVL.

The V and J genes are TRBV7-6 and TRBJ2-1, with 13 nucleotides matching TRBD2. This CDR3 region has 18 residues. Germline values: CDR1 SGHVS, CDR2 FNYEAQ. The J segment lost 1 base and the V segment lost 1 base, leaving 4 bases of the junction unmatched. Here the CDR3 DNA reads TGTGCCAGCAGCTTAGTACTAGCGGGGGGGAGATCCTACAATGAGCAGTTCTTC. Translating it yields CASSLVLAGGRSYNEQFF.

V and J are TRBV18 and TRBJ1-4; 8 bases match TRBD1. V was pared by 2 bases and J by 8 bases, with 7 bases of the junction left unmatched. Germline CDR1 reads KGHSH; CDR2 reads LQKENI. This CDR3 comprises 15 residues. CDR3 coding DNA: TGTGCCAGCTCACCAGACAGGGGTACCAGCGAAAAACTGTTTTTT. Translation: CASSPDRGTSEKLFF.

This chain uses TRBV15 with TRBJ1-2; weak D call: TRBD1 (6 bases). Trimming took 1 base from V and 3 from J, leaving 18 bases between them. CDR1 is LNHNV, CDR2 YYDKDF, per germline (reference sequence). The CDR3 covers 17 residues. This CDR3 is CATSRVTGLYKDYGYTF. CDR3 bases: TGTGCCACCAGCAGAGTTACAGGGTTGTATAAGGACTATGGCTACACCTTC. Full variable domain (missing parts from reference TRBV15 and TRBJ1-2): DAMVIQNPRYQVTQFGKPVTLSCSQTLNHNVMYWYQQKSSQAPKLLFHYYDKDFNNEADTPDNFQSRRPNTSFCFLDIRSPGLGDTAMYLCATSRVTGLYKDYGYTFGSGTRLTVV.

CDR3 in DNA: TGTGCCAGCAGCTTAGGGGTGACAGCAGATAATGAAAAACTGTTTTTT. Amino acids: CASSLGVTADNEKLFF. The chain joins TRBV7-9 to TRBJ1-4; a possible D gene is TRBD1 (5 bases). The CDR3 covers 16 residues. Germline lookup yields CDR1 SEHNR and CDR2 FQNEAQ (reference sequence). Trimming took off 1 base at V and 4 bases at J, with 13 bases between the two ends. Full variable domain (remainder filled in from reference TRBV7-9 and TRBJ1-4): DTGVSQNPRHKITKRGQNVTFRCDPISEHNRLYWYRQTLGQGPEFLTYFQNEAQLEKSRLLSDRFSAERPKGSFSTLEIQRTEQGDSAMYLCASSLGVTADNEKLFFGSGTQLSVL.

The chain links TRBV5-6 to TRBJ1-2; no definite D call. V gave up 5 bases and J gave up 1 base, with 9 bases separating them. CDR3 size: 13 residues. CDR1 and CDR2 from the germline V gene are SGHDT and YYEEEE. The CDR3 protein is CASRIQNNYGYTF. The CDR3 region has the DNA TGTGCCAGCAGGATACAGAATAACTATGGCTACACCTTC.

This rearrangement joins TRBV2 to TRBJ2-7; 7 nucleotides agree with TRBD2. Losses at the gene ends were 7 bases for V and 0 bases for J; bases not matched to a gene: 12. This CDR3 contains 16 residues. Germline V gene sequence: CDR1 SNHLY, CDR2 FYNNEI. Here the CDR3 DNA reads TGTGCCAGCAATGGTGTGGGCGGGGGTAACTCCTACGAGCAGTACTTC. It is translated as CASNGVGGGNSYEQYF.

This clone was observed once. Compared with germline, one end of the junction differs, possibly owing to a read error. J is TRBJ2-7 and V is TRBV9, with TRBD2 matching over 9 bases. CDR3 length equals 15 residues. The V gene's germline CDR1 is SGDLS and CDR2 YYNGEE. The chain's CDR3 is CANSVGSGGFYEQYF. In DNA form, the CDR3 reads TGTGCCAACAGCGTTGGTAGCGGGGGATTTTACGAGCAGTACTTC.

V is TRBV7-8 and J is TRBJ2-7; 7 nucleotides line up with TRBD1. Germline V gives CDR1 SGHVS, CDR2 FQNEAQ. The CDR3 is 16 amino acids. V trimming: 5 bases; J trimming: 3 bases; junction bases outside the gene matches: 13. CDR3 region: CASSTRRGGQIYEQYF. CDR3 bases: TGTGCCAGCAGCACCCGGCGAGGGGGACAGATCTACGAGCAGTACTTC.

The chain is built from TRBV10-3 and TRBJ2-7; 7 positions agree with TRBD1. Unmatched junction bases numbered 10, after V lost 5 bases and J lost 0 bases. Germline-derived CDR1 and CDR2 are ENHRY and SYGVKD. This CDR3 is built from 16 residues. The DNA for the CDR3 is TGTGCCATCAGTCTACCGGGACAGAACCTCTCCTACGAGCAGTACTTC. Encoded protein: CAISLPGQNLSYEQYF.

This clone was detected only a few times. The V and J genes are TRBV4-2 and TRBJ1-2; D uncertain. Germline-derived CDR1 and CDR2 are LGHNA and YNFKEQ. CDR3 length: 15 amino acids. V was cut by 0 bases and J by 6 bases, with 14 bases left in between. The CDR3 nucleotides read TGTGCCAGCAGCCAAGAAGCAGGCATGCGCCATGGCTACACCTTC. Amino acid sequence: CASSQEAGMRHGYTF.

This chain uses TRBV7-9 with TRBJ2-5, with 7 bases fitting TRBD2. From germline, CDR1 is SEHNR and CDR2 FQNEAQ (reference sequence). The CDR3 totals 15 residues. Trimming cost V 5 bases and J 2 bases; bases outside gene matches: 8. In DNA, the CDR3 is TGTGCCAGCAGCCTGTGGGGGGGAACACAAGAGACCCAGTACTTC. It translates to CASSLWGGTQETQYF.

The table lists this clone with a count of one. The chain has TRBV21-1 and TRBJ1-2; the D call of TRBD1 is as the table states it, not checked on the DNA. TRBV21-1 corresponds to a pseudogene. This CDR3 region has 14 residues. The CDR3 region has the DNA TGTGCCAGCAGCAAAGAAGACAGGGCCTATGGCTACACCTTC. As protein: CASSKEDRAYGYTF.

V gene TRBV4-2 combines with J gene TRBJ2-5, with D possibly being TRBD2 (6 bases). The CDR3 sequence is 17 residues long. The germline CDR1 and CDR2 sequences are LGHNA and YNFKEQ. The V end lost 3 bases, the J end lost 3 bases, and 20 bases lay between the germline ends. The CDR3 here is CASSQGLTKLDKETQYF. Written as DNA, the CDR3 is TGTGCCAGCAGCCAGGGACTTACGAAGCTAGATAAAGAGACCCAGTACTTC.

This clone appeared a few times. This chain links TRBV19 with TRBJ1-2, with 7 bases lining up with TRBD1. Germline assignment: CDR1 LNHDA and CDR2 SQIVND (reference sequence). The CDR3 runs to 14 residues. Germline trimming cut 4 bases from V and 7 bases from J; bases unmatched to any gene: 9. The DNA for the CDR3 is TGTGCCAGTAGTACAACAGACAGGGTCAGTGGCTACACCTTC. The encoded protein is CASSTTDRVSGYTF.

As DNA, the CDR3 is TGTGCCAGCTCACCGACGGGAAATGAAGATACGCAGTATTTT. Translated, it gives CASSPTGNEDTQYF. The chain has TRBV18 and TRBJ2-3; a weak D match, TRBD2 (5 bases). The CDR3 sequence is 14 residues long. Germline V lookup: CDR1 KGHSH, CDR2 LQKENI. The V gene lost 3 bases and the J gene lost 5 bases, with 12 bases spanning the gap.

V gene TRBV7-2 combines with J gene TRBJ1-1; the match to TRBD1 covers 7 bases. Germline V lookup: CDR1 SGHTA, CDR2 FQGNSA. The CDR3 spans 12 residues. Unmatched junction bases numbered 4, after V lost 6 bases and J lost 6 bases. DNA of the CDR3: TGTGCCAGCAGTTTTACAGGGGCTGAAGCTTTCTTT. Encoded protein: CASSFTGAEAFF.

This clone was counted only a few times. The CDR3 region is CASSLAAPSTYTF. CDR3 in DNA: TGTGCCAGCAGCTTAGCGGCCCCATCGACTTACACCTTC. This chain joins TRBV7-9 and TRBJ1-2; D ambiguous. V gave up 0 bases and J gave up 11 bases, with 13 bases separating them. Germline V CDR1 and CDR2: SEHNR, FQNEAQ (reference sequence). The CDR3 spans 13 residues.

The V call is TRBV5-1, the J call TRBJ2-7; 8 bases fit TRBD1. Germline V CDR1 and CDR2: SGHRS, YFSETQ. The CDR3 has 15 residues. V trimming: 1 base; J trimming: 4 bases; junction bases outside the gene matches: 7. CDR3 protein: CASSLTSRGRYEQYF. The CDR3 coding sequence is TGCGCCAGCAGCTTGACCTCCAGGGGGCGGTACGAGCAGTACTTC.